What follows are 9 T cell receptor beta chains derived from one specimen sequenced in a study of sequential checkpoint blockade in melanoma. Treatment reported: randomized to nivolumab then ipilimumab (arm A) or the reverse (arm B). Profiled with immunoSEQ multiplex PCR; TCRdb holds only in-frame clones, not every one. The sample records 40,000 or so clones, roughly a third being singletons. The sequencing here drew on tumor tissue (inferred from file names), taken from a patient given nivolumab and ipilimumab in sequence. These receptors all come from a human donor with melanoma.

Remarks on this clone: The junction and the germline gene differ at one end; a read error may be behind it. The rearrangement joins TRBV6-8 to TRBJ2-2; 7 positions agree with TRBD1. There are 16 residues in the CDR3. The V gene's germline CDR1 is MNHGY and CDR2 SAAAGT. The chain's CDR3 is CAISGIDRVNTGELFF. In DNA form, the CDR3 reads TGTGCCATCAGTGGTATCGACAGGGTAAACACCGGGGAGCTGTTTTTT.

The CDR3 nucleotides are TGCGCCAGCAGTGACCCCGGGACAGGGGGCACAGATACGCAGTATTTT. It specifies CASSDPGTGGTDTQYF. The J gene is TRBJ2-3, the V gene TRBV10-2; 10 nucleotides align to TRBD1. The CDR3 has 16 amino acids. J gave up 1 base and V 3 bases, and 4 bases lay outside the gene matches. CDR1 and CDR2 (germline): WSHSY, SAAADI.

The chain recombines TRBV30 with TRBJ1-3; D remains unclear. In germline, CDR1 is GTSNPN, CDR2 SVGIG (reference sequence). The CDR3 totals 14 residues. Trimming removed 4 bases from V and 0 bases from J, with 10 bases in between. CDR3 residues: CAWKRPNSGNTIYF. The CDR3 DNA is TGTGCCTGGAAGAGACCGAACTCTGGAAACACCATATATTTT.

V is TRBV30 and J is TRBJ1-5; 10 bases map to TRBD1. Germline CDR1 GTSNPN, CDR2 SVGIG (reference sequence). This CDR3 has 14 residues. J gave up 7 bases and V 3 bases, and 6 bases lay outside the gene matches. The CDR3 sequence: CAWSDRGLGQPQHF. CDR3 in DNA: TGTGCCTGGAGCGACAGGGGGCTAGGACAGCCCCAGCATTTT.

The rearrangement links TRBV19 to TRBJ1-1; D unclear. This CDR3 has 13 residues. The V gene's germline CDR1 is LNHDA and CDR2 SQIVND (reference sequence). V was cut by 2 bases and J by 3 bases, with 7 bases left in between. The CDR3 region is CASSILGDTEAFF. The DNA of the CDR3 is TGTGCCAGTAGTATACTCGGGGACACTGAAGCTTTCTTT.

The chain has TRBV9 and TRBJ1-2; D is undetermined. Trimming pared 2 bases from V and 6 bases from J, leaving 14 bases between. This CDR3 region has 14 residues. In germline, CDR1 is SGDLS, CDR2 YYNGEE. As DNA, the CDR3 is TGTGCCAGCAGCGTCCCCGGGTCGATCCATGGCTACACCTTC. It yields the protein CASSVPGSIHGYTF. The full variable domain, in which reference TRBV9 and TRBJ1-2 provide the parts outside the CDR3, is DSGVTQTPKHLITATGQRVTLRCSPRSGDLSVYWYQQSLDQGLQFLIQYYNGEERAKGNILERFSAQQFPDLHSELNLSSLELGDSALYFCASSVPGSIHGYTFGSGTRLTVV.

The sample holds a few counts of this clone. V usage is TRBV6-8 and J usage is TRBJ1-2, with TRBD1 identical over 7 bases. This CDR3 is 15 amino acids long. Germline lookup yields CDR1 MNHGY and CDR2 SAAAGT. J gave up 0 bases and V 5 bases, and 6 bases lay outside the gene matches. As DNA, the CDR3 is TGTGCCAGCAGTGCATACGGACAGGCTAACTATGGCTACACCTTC. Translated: CASSAYGQANYGYTF.

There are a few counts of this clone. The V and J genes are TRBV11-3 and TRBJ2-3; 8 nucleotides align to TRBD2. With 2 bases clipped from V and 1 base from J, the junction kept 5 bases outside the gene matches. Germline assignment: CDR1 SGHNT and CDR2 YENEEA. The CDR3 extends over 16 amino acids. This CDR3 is CASSLLTGGGTDTQYF. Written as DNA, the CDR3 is TGTGCCAGCAGCTTACTAACGGGAGGGGGCACAGATACGCAGTATTTT.

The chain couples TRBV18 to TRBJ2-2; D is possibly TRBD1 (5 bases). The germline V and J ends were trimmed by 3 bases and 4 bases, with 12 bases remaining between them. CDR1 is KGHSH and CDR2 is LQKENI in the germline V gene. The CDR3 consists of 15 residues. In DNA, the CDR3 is TGTGCCAGCTCACCGGGCCAGGGTGGCACCGGGGAGCTGTTTTTT. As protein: CASSPGQGGTGELFF.